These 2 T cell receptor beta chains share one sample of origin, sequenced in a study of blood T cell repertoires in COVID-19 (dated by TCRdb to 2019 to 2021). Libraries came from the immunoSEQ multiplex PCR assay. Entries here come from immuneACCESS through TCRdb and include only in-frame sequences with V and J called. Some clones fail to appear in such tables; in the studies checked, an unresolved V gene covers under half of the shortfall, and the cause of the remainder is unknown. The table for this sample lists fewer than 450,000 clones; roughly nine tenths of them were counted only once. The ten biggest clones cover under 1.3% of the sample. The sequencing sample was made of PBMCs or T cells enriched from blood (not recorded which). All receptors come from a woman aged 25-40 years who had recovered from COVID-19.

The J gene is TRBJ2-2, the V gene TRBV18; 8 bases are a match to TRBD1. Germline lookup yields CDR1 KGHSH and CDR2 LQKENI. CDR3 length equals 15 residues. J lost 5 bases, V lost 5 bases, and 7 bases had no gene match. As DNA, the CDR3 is TGTGCCAGCTCATCGGCAGGGGGCAGAACCGGGGAGCTGTTTTTT. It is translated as CASSSAGGRTGELFF.

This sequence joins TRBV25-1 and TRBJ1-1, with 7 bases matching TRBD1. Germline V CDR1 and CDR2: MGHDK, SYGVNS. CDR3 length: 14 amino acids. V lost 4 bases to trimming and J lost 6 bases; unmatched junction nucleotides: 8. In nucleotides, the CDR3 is TGTGCCAGCAGTGGCTCGGGACAGCTCCCTGAAGCTTTCTTT. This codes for CASSGSGQLPEAFF.